This TCR beta chain was obtained from a study of blood T cell repertoires in COVID-19. In the study overall: COVID-19 samples from acute and convalescent phases originated in the United States, Italy and Spain.

Trimming removed 3 bases from V and 0 bases from J, with 10 bases in between. The CDR3 length is 16 residues. The germline V gene encodes CDR1 SGDLS and CDR2 YYNGEE. As handled by the study authors: From reference gene primer amplification, estimates of nucleated cell counts were derived. The repertoire was sequenced with immunoSEQ multiplex PCR; TCRdb's copy has only in-frame clones and lacks some. That table is the source of V, J and clone size, and D and trimming were worked out from the DNA. The sample has 400,000 to 550,000 clones; 70% to 90% are singletons. Material for sequencing was PBMCs or T cells enriched from blood (not recorded which). The TCR comes from a woman younger than 30 with acute COVID-19. The chain employs TRBV9 and TRBJ1-6, with D maybe TRBD1 (6 bases). The CDR3 nucleotides read TGTGCCAGCAGCGAGGGGGGGAGCTCCTATAATTCACCCCTCCACTTT. Its protein is CASSEGGSSYNSPLHF.